Listed here is a single T cell receptor (beta chain). Trimming stripped 3 bases from V and 7 bases from J, with 12 bases between. The germline CDR1 and CDR2 sequences are MDHEN and SYDVKM. The CDR3 loop spans 13 amino acids. As processed by the authors: Nucleated cell number was recorded as an estimate derived from reference gene primer amplification. Using immunoSEQ multiplex PCR, the repertoire was profiled, and TCRdb retains in-frame clones only, with some absent. V and J calls and clone size come straight from that table; D and trimming were deduced from the DNA. The table includes approximately 150,000 clones, under 85% detected once. This record comes from a study of blood T cell repertoires in COVID-19. Study-wide context: Donors in the United States, Italy and Spain gave samples during acute or convalescent COVID-19. In each case, the material was cDNA or gDNA derived from T cells, B-cell-depleted T cells, or PBMCs.

The sequenced material came from peripheral blood. The rearrangement joins TRBV28 to TRBJ1-2; D is possibly TRBD1 (5 bases). This receptor was taken from a man between 50 and 59 years old with active or convalescent COVID-19. CDR3 sequence: CASSFQDNFGYTF. CDR3 nucleotides: TGTGCCAGCAGTTTTCAGGACAATTTTGGCTACACCTTC.